This TCR beta chain is drawn from a study of T cells in Graves' hyperthyroidism and ophthalmopathy. Study-level points and caveats: Most thyroid clonotypes that were expanded above 0.001 also turned up in blood.

Patients aged 18 to 65 had newly diagnosed hyperthyroidism of under 2 months' duration. Trimming shortened V by 0 bases and J by 0 bases, and 14 bases separated the two germline ends. The CDR3 is 18 amino acids. The germline V gene has CDR1 KGHDR and CDR2 SFDVKD. This clonotype was seen many times. Its antigen is unknown. Amplification of TCR beta CDR3 regions was performed using RNA transcripts as template. The HTBI set primed first-round TCR CDR3 RT-PCR. In TCRdb, the multiplex PCR reads were re-called with MiXCR into one record per CDR3 protein. Of hundreds of thousands of distinct CDR3 sequences in the sample, around 38% were seen once.

Sequencing was performed on blood. This sequence joins TRBV24-1 and TRBJ1-3; D remains ambiguous. The sequence was obtained from a man aged 18 to 30 with Graves' hyperthyroidism. The DNA of the CDR3 is TGTGCCACCAGTGATTTGACGCTCCCCATGCTCTCTGGAAACACCATATATTTT. Translating it yields CATSDLTLPMLSGNTIYF.